This T cell receptor beta chain emerged from a study of neurological immune-mediated disorders. The sample holds many counts of this clonotype. MiXCR, run by TCRdb on the 5' RACE reads, gives a single entry per CDR3 protein. The profile shows tens of thousands of distinct CDR3 sequences, about 2.5% of them singletons. This CDR3 contains 13 residues. From germline, CDR1 is DFQATT and CDR2 SNEGSKA (reference sequence). V lost 4 bases, J lost 2 bases, and 12 bases lay in between. The rearrangement links TRBV20-1 to TRBJ2-7; the D gene is possibly TRBD1 (6 bases). This receptor was obtained from a man aged 45 to 65 with multiple sclerosis. The sample consisted of PBMCs. Written as DNA, the CDR3 is TGCAGTGCTACAGGGGACCTGGCCTACGAGCAGTACTTC. This gives the protein CSATGDLAYEQYF.